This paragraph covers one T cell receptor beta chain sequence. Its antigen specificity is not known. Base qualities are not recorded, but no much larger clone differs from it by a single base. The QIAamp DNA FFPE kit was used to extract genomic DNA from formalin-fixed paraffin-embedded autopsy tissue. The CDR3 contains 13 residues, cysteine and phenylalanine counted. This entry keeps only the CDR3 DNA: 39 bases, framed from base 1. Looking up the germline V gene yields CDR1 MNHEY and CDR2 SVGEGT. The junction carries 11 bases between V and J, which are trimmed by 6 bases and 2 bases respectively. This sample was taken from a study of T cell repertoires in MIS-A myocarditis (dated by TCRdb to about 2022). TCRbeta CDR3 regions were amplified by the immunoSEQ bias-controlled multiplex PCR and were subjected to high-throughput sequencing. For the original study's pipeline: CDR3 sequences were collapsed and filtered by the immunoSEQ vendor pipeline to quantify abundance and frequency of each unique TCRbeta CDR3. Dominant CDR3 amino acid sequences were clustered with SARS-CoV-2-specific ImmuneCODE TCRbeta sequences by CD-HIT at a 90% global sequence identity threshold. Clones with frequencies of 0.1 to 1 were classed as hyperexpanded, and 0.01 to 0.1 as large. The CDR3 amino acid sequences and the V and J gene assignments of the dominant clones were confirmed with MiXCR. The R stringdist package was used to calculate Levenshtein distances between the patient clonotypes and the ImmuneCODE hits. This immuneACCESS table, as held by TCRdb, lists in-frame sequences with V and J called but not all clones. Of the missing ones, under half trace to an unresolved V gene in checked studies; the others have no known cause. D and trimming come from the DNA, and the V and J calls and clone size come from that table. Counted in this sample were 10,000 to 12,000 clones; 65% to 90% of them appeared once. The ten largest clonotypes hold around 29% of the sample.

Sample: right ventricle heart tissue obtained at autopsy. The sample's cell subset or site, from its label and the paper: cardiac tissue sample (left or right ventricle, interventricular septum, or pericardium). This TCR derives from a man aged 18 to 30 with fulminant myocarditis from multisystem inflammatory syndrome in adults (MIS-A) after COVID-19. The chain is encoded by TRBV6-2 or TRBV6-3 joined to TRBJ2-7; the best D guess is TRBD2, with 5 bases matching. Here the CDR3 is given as CASSYGSPYEQYF. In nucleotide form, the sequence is TGTGCCAGCAGCTATGGGAGCCCCTACGAGCAGTACTTC.